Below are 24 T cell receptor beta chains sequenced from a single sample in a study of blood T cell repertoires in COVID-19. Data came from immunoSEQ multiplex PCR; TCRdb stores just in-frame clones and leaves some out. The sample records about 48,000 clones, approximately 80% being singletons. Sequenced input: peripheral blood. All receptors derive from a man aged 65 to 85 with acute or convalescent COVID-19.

This chain's CDR3 is CASSFGERQSYTF. The CDR3 DNA reads as TGTGCCAGCAGCTTTGGTGAGAGGCAGAGCTACACCTTC. The V gene is TRBV7-9, the J gene TRBJ1-2; D is undetermined. This CDR3 is 13 amino acids long. Trimming cost V 3 bases and J 9 bases, with 14 bases left between them. CDR1 is SEHNR and CDR2 is FQNEAQ in the germline V gene (reference sequence). The whole variable domain, remainder taken from reference TRBV7-9 and TRBJ1-2, is DTGVSQNPRHKITKRGQNVTFRCDPISEHNRLYWYRQTLGQGPEFLTYFQNEAQLEKSRLLSDRFSAERPKGSFSTLEIQRTEQGDSAMYLCASSFGERQSYTFGSGTRLTVV.

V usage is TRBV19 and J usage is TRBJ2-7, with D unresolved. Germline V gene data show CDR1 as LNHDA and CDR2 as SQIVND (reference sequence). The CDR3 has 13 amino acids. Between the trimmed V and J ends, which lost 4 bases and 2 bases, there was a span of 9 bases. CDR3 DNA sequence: TGTGCCAGTAGTACCGGAGTGGCCTACGAGCAGTACTTC. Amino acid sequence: CASSTGVAYEQYF.

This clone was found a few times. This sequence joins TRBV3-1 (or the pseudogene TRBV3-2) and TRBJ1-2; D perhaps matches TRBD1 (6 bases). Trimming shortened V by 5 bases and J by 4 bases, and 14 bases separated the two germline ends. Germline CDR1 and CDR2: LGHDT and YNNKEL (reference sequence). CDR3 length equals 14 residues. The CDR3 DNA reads TGTGCCAGCAGCTATACGACAGGTCCCTATGGCTACACCTTC. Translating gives CASSYTTGPYGYTF.

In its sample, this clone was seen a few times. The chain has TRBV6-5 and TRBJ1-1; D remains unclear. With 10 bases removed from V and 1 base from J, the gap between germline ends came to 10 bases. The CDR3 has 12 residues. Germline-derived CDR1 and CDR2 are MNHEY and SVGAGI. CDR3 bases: TGTGCCACCGTAGGAGCGAACACTGAAGCTTTCTTT. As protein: CATVGANTEAFF.

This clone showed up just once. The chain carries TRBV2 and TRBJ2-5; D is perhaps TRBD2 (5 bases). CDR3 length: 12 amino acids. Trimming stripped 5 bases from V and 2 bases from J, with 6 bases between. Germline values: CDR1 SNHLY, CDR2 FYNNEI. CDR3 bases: TGTGCCAGCAGTAGACTACAAGAGACCCAGTACTTC. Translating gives CASSRLQETQYF.

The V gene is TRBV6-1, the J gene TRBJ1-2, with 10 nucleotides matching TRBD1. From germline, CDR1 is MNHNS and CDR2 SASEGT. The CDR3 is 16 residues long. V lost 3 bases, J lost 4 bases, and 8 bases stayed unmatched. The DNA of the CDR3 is TGTGCCAGCAGTGAGGAGACAGGGGGCGCAGGCTATGGCTACACCTTC. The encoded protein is CASSEETGGAGYGYTF.

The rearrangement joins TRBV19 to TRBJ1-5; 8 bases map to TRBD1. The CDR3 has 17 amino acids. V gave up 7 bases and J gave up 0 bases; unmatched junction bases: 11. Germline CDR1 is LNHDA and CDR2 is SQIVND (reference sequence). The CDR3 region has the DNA TGTGCCAGTACCTCAGGACAGGGCCCTTATAGCAATCAGCCCCAGCATTTT. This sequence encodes CASTSGQGPYSNQPQHF. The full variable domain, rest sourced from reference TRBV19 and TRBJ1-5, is DGGITQSPKYLFRKEGQNVTLSCEQNLNHDAMYWYRQDPGQGLRLIYYSQIVNDFQKGDIAEGYSVSREKKESFPLTVTSAQKNPTAFYLCASTSGQGPYSNQPQHFGDGTRLSIL.

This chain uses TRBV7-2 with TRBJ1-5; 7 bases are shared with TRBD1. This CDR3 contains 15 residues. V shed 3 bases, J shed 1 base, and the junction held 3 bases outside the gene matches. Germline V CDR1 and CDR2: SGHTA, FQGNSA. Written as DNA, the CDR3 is TGTGCCAGCAGCTTCTCAGGGGGGAGCAATCAGCCCCAGCATTTT. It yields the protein CASSFSGGSNQPQHF.

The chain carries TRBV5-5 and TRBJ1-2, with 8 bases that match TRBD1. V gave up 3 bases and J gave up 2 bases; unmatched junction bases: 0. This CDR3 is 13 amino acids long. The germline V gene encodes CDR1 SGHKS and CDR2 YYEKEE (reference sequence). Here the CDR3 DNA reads TGTGCCAGCAGCTGGACAGGGAACTATGGCTACACCTTC. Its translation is CASSWTGNYGYTF.

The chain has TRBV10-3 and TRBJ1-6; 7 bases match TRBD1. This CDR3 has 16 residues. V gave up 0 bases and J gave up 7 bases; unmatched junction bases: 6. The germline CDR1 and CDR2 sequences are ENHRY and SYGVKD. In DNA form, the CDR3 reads TGTGCCATCAGTGAGTCTCAGGGGGGTCCCAATTCACCCCTCCACTTT. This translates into CAISESQGGPNSPLHF.

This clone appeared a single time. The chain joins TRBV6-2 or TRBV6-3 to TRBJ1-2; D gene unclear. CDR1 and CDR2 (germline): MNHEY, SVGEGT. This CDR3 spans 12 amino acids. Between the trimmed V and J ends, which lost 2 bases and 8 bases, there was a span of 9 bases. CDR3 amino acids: CASSYAGVGYTF. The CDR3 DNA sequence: TGTGCCAGCAGTTACGCGGGCGTGGGCTACACCTTC.

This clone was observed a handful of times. The CDR3: CASSSIVAGRGTDTQYF. The CDR3 coding sequence is TGCGCCAGCAGCTCGATTGTAGCGGGAAGGGGAACAGATACGCAGTATTTT. The chain joins TRBV5-1 to TRBJ2-3; 8 bases fit TRBD2. In germline, CDR1 is SGHRS, CDR2 YFSETQ. J gave up 3 bases and V 3 bases, and 12 bases lay outside the gene matches. This CDR3 region has 17 residues.

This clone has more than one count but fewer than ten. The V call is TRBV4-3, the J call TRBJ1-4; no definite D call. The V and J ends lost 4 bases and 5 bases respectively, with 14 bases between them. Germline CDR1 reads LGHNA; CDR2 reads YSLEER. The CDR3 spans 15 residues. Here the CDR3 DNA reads TGCGCCAGCAGCCCCCGCCACAGCCCCAATGAAAAACTGTTTTTT. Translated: CASSPRHSPNEKLFF.

CDR3 residues: CASSQDRTGELFF. The CDR3 bases are TGTGCCAGCAGCCAAGATCGGACCGGGGAGCTGTTTTTT. V is TRBV3-1 (or the pseudogene TRBV3-2) and J is TRBJ2-2; no clear D gene. This CDR3 has 13 amino acids. V lost 0 bases to trimming and J lost 5 bases, with 4 bases between them. The germline V gene has CDR1 LGHDT and CDR2 YNNKEL (reference sequence).

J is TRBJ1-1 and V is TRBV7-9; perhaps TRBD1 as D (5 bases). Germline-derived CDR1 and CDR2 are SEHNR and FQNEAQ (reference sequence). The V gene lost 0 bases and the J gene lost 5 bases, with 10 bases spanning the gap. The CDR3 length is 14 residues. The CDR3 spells CASSLAVGGTEAFF. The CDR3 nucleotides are TGTGCCAGCAGCTTAGCGGTGGGGGGGACTGAAGCTTTCTTT.

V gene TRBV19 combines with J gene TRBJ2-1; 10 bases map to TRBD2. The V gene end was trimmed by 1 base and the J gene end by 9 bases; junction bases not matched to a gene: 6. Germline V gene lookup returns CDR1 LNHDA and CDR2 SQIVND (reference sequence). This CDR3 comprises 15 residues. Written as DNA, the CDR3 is TGTGCCAGTAGTATAGCTAGCGGGGGCGCACTTGAGCAGTTCTTC. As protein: CASSIASGGALEQFF.

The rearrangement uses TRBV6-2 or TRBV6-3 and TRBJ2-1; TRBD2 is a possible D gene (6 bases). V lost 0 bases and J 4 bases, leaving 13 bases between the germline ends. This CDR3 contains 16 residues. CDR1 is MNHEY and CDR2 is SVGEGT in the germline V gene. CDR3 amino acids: CASSYSPGDAYNEQFF. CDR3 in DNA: TGTGCCAGCAGTTACTCTCCGGGAGATGCTTACAATGAGCAGTTCTTC.

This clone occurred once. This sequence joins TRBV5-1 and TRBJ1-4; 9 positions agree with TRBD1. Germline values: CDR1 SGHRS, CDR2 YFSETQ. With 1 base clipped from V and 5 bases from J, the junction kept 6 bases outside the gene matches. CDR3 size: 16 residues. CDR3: CASSLNVGTGNEKLFF. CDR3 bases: TGCGCCAGCAGCTTGAATGTCGGGACAGGGAATGAAAAACTGTTTTTT. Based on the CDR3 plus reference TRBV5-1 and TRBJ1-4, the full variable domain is KAGVTQTPRYLIKTRGQQVTLSCSPISGHRSVSWYQQTPGQGLQFLFEYFSETQRNKGNFPGRFSGRQFSNSRSEMNVSTLELGDSALYLCASSLNVGTGNEKLFFGSGTQLSVL.

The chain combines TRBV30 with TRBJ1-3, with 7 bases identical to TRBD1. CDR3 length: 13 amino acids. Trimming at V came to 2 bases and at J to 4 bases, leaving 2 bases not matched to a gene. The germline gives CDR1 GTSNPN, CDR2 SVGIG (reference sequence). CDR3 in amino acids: CAWSMGQGNTIYF. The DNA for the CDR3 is TGTGCCTGGAGTATGGGACAGGGAAACACCATATATTTT.

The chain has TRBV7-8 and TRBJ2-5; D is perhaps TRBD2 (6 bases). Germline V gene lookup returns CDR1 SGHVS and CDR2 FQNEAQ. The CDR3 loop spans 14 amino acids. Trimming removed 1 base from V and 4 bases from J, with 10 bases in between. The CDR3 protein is CASSLDAGRETQYF. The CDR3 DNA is TGTGCCAGCAGCTTAGACGCGGGACGAGAGACCCAGTACTTC.

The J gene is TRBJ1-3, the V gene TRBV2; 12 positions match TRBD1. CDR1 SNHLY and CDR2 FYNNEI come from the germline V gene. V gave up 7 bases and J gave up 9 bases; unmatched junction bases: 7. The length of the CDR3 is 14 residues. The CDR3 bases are TGTGCCAGCATATGGGACAGGGGGCTTAGCACCATATATTTT. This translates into CASIWDRGLSTIYF.

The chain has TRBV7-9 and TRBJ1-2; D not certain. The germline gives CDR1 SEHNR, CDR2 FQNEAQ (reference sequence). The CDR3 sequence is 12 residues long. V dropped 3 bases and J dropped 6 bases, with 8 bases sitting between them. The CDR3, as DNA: TGTGCCAGCAGCTTTTCCGGGGATGGCTACACCTTC. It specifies CASSFSGDGYTF.

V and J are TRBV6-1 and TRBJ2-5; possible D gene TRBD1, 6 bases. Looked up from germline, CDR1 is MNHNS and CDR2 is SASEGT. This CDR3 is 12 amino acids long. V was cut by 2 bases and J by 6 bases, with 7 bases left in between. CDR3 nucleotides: TGTGCCAGCAGTGAAACAGGGCAGACCCAGTACTTC. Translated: CASSETGQTQYF.

Here the CDR3 reads CASSIVGQGGAGELFF. CDR3 nucleotide sequence: TGTGCCAGTAGTATAGTGGGACAGGGTGGGGCCGGGGAGCTGTTTTTT. This rearrangement joins TRBV19 to TRBJ2-2; 9 positions agree with TRBD1. The CDR3 is made up of 16 amino acids. V was pared by 1 base and J by 6 bases, with 6 bases of the junction left unmatched. Germline CDR1 is LNHDA and CDR2 is SQIVND (reference sequence).